Listed below are T cell receptor beta chains from one sample, sequenced in a study of T cell responses to AZD1222 COVID-19 vaccine. TCRdb's copy holds only in-frame clones and misses some; the assay was immunoSEQ multiplex PCR. The sample consists of 100,000 to 130,000 clones, 87% of them appearing once. Sample: peripheral blood, taken 28 days after the second AZD1222 dose. Source of these receptors: an adult who received the AZD1222 COVID-19 vaccine. The CDR3 runs from the conserved cysteine through the conserved F or W. D genes are given only for firm matches.

V,J,D,CDR3
TRBV2,TRBJ1-2,TRBD1,CASSPTSGGAYYGYTF
TRBV19,TRBJ1-2,NA,CATQAYGYTF
TRBV19,TRBJ2-2,NA,CASSIGAGAGELFF
TRBV28,TRBJ1-3,TRBD1,CASSSDRGTVLSGNTIYF
TRBV4-1,TRBJ1-5,NA,CASSQGYRRPQHF
TRBV5-4,TRBJ1-1,TRBD1,CASSRGTGGLDTEAFF
TRBV19,TRBJ2-7,TRBD1,CASSIGQGAYEQYF
TRBV23-1,TRBJ2-1,TRBD2,CASSQWGEGPYNEQFF
TRBV2,TRBJ1-2,NA,CASSPRPQGGYGYTF
TRBV30,TRBJ2-3,NA,CACKMGSGNTDTQYF
TRBV3-1/TRBV3-2,TRBJ1-3,NA,CASSQAGSGNTIYF
TRBV2,TRBJ2-7,NA,CASSEQVSYEQYF
TRBV4-2,TRBJ2-5,TRBD2,CASSRELAGALGTQYF
TRBV5-6,TRBJ2-7,NA,CASSLRLGEQYF
TRBV4-3,TRBJ2-3,NA,CASSQDPGRVGTDTQYF
TRBV18,TRBJ2-3,NA,CASSPPPGASQYF
TRBV7-9,TRBJ1-3,NA,CASSLLSGNTIYF
TRBV6-5,TRBJ1-4,NA,CASSPSDGTNEKLFF
TRBV19,TRBJ1-5,NA,CGGPYSNQPQHF
TRBV4-2,TRBJ2-1,TRBD1,CASSQVTGDNEQFF
TRBV12-3/TRBV12-4,TRBJ2-7,NA,CASSFSGTEQYF
TRBV6-6,TRBJ1-1,NA,CASIQGRSMNTEAFF
TRBV4-2,TRBJ1-2,TRBD1,CASSQADRDYGYTF
TRBV9,TRBJ1-3,NA,CASSVGGGSGNTIYF
TRBV6-5,TRBJ2-1,NA,CASSYSDNNEQFF
TRBV6-5,TRBJ1-5,NA,CASSYSLASNQPQHF
TRBV19,TRBJ1-5,TRBD1,CASSEQGAGQPQHF
TRBV7-2,TRBJ2-2,NA,CASSLAAGRNTGELFF
TRBV23-1,TRBJ2-7,NA,CASSQWTAFPYYEQYF
TRBV30,TRBJ1-1,NA,CAWVKSRNMNTEAFF
TRBV4-3,TRBJ1-5,TRBD1,CASSQDRTGGGRNQPQHF
TRBV21-1,TRBJ1-1,NA,CASSKERAQPGNTEAFF
TRBV19,TRBJ2-7,NA,CASRAGPLGTYEQYF
TRBV30,TRBJ1-6,NA,CASSWGPMALHF
TRBV29-1,TRBJ2-7,TRBD1,CSVVQGAREQYF
TRBV5-4,TRBJ1-1,NA,CASSSLSGNTEAFF
TRBV27,TRBJ2-1,NA,CASSPHGQQVANEQFF
TRBV19,TRBJ1-1,NA,CASSILQGNTEAFF
TRBV2,TRBJ1-1,NA,CASSVWGGTEAFF
TRBV6-5,TRBJ2-5,TRBD1,CASTQTGAEETQYF
TRBV19,TRBJ1-5,NA,CASSTRQSGGQPQHF
TRBV6-6,TRBJ1-4,NA,CASSLSGGFNEKLFF
TRBV7-6,TRBJ2-7,NA,CASSFSGTRSEQYF
TRBV6-5,TRBJ2-7,TRBD1,CASRSPGQGAYEQYF
TRBV7-6,TRBJ2-5,TRBD1,CASSTPREGGVSQTQYF